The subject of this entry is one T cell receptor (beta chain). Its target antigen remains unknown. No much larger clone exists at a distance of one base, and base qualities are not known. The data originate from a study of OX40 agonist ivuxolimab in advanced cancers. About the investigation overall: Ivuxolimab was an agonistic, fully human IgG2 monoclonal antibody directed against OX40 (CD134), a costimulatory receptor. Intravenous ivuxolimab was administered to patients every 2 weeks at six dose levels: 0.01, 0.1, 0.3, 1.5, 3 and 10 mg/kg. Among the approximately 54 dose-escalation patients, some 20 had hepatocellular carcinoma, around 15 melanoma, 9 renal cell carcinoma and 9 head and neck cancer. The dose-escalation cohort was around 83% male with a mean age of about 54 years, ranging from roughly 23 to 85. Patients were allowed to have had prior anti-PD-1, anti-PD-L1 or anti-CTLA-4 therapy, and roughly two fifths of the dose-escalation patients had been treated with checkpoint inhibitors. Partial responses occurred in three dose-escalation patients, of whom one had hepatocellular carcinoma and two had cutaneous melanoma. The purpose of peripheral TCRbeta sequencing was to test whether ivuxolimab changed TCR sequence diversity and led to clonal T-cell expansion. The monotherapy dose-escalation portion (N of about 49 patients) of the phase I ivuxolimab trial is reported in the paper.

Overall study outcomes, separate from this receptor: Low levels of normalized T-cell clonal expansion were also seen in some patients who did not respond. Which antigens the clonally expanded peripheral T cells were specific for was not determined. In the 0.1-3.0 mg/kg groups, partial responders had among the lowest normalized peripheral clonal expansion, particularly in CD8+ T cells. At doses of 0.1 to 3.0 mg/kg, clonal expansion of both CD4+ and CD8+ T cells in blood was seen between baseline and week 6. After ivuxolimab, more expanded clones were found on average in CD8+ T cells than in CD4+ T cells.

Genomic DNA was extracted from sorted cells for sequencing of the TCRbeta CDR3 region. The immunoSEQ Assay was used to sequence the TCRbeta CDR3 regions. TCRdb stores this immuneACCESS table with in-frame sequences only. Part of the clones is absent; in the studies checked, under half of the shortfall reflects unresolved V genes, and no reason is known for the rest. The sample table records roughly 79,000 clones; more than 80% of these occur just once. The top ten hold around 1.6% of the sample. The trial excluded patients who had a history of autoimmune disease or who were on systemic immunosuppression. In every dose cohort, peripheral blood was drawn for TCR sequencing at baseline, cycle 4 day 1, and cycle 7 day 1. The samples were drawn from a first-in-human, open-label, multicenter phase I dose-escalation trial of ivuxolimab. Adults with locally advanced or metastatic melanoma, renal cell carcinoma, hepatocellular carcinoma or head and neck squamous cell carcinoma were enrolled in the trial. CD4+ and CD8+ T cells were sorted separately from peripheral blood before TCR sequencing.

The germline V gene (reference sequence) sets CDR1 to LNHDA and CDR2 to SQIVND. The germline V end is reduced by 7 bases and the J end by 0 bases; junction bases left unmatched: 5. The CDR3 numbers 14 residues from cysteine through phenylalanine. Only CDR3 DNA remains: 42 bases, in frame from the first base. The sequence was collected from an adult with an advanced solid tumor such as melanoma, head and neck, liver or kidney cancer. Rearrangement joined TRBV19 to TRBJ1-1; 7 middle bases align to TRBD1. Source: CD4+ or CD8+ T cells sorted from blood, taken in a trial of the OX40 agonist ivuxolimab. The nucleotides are TGTGCCAGTACCGTAACAGGGGTGAACACTGAAGCTTTCTTT. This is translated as CASTVTGVNTEAFF.